Shown below are 24 T cell receptor beta chains from a single sample sequenced in a study of T-cell reconstitution after alpha-beta-depleted transplantation in children. A library of TCRbeta sequences, prepared with unique molecular identifiers, was generated. One entry per CDR3 protein, called by TCRdb with MiXCR from the PCR reads. The sample has about 610,000 distinct CDR3 sequences; roughly a tenth are singletons. The specimen was PBMCs from the stem cell graft donor, collected from the stem cell graft. The receptors stem from a human donor who donated a stem cell graft to a child with acute myeloid leukemia.

Worth noting for this clonotype: A much larger clone sits a single nucleotide away, making a read error possible. The chain recombines TRBV15 with TRBJ1-1; D is perhaps TRBD1 (5 bases). This CDR3 contains 12 residues. Per the germline V gene, CDR1 is LNHNV and CDR2 is YYDKDF (reference sequence). The CDR3 sequence is CATSSDRPGPYF. In DNA form, the CDR3 reads TGTGCCACCAGCAGTGATCGCCCGGGACCGTACTTT.

This clonotype was counted between two and nine times. This rearrangement joins TRBV7-3 to TRBJ1-1; no clear D gene. The CDR3 has 13 amino acids. Trimming stripped 2 bases from V and 4 bases from J, with 8 bases between. Germline V lookup: CDR1 SGHTA, CDR2 FQGTGA. The DNA for the CDR3 is TGTGCCAGCAGCTTATCCCTTATCACTGAAGCTTTCTTT. It is translated as CASSLSLITEAFF.

This clonotype was detected many times. The chain uses TRBV11-2 and TRBJ2-2; a possible D gene is TRBD1 (6 bases). The CDR3 totals 17 residues. Germline V gene sequence: CDR1 SGHAT, CDR2 FQNNGV. V lost 7 bases, J lost 4 bases, and 22 bases lay in between. The CDR3 DNA reads as TGTGCCAGCACCATACTACTAACAGGGTCGGGCACCGGGGAGCTGTTTTTT. This translates into CASTILLTGSGTGELFF.

The chain employs TRBV29-1 and TRBJ2-7, with 9 bases that match TRBD1. The CDR3 has 13 residues. The V gene's germline CDR1 is SQVTM and CDR2 ANQGSEA. The J segment lost 2 bases and the V segment lost 6 bases, leaving 5 bases of the junction unmatched. CDR3 in amino acids: CSVSRTGAYEQYF. CDR3 DNA sequence: TGCAGCGTCTCCAGGACAGGGGCCTACGAGCAGTACTTC.

The V call is TRBV3-1, the J call TRBJ2-7; no firm D call. V was trimmed by 0 bases and J by 3 bases, leaving 9 bases between them. Germline V gene sequence: CDR1 LGHDT, CDR2 YNNKEL (reference sequence). The CDR3 contains 14 residues. The CDR3 here is CASSQDLTHYEQYF. The DNA of the CDR3 is TGTGCCAGCAGCCAAGATTTAACACACTACGAGCAGTACTTC.

The rearrangement links TRBV5-1 to TRBJ2-7, with D perhaps TRBD1 or TRBD2 (6 bases each). The V gene lost 3 bases and the J gene lost 4 bases, with 23 bases spanning the gap. CDR1 is SGHRS, CDR2 YFSETQ, per germline. This CDR3 comprises 17 residues. CDR3 amino acids: CASSSRGGGGGTYEQYF. In DNA, the CDR3 is TGCGCCAGCAGCTCCAGGGGAGGAGGGGGAGGAACTTACGAGCAGTACTTC.

V gene TRBV30 combines with J gene TRBJ2-7, with D tentatively TRBD2 (5 bases). Germline V lookup: CDR1 GTSNPN, CDR2 SVGIG (reference sequence). CDR3 length equals 14 residues. Between the trimmed V and J ends, which lost 2 bases and 0 bases, there was a span of 11 bases. The CDR3 sequence is CAWSPGFSSYEQYF. The DNA of the CDR3 is TGTGCCTGGAGTCCGGGATTTAGCTCCTACGAGCAGTACTTC.

This clonotype was seen only a few times. The chain has TRBV9 and TRBJ2-5; TRBD2 matches 12 bases. The CDR3 is made up of 17 amino acids. Germline values: CDR1 SGDLS, CDR2 YYNGEE. V gave up 3 bases and J gave up 5 bases; unmatched junction bases: 11. CDR3 sequence (DNA): TGTGCCAGCAGCGCCGGACTAGCGGGATCGGTAGGGGAGACCCAGTACTTC. This sequence encodes CASSAGLAGSVGETQYF.

V is TRBV5-1 and J is TRBJ2-5; D possibly corresponds to TRBD2 (5 bases). The germline gives CDR1 SGHRS, CDR2 YFSETQ. Trimming cost V 3 bases and J 4 bases, with 13 bases left between them. The CDR3 is made up of 14 amino acids. In DNA, the CDR3 is TGCGCCAGCAGCTCAACACTAGGGAGAGAGACCCAGTACTTC. Its protein product is CASSSTLGRETQYF.

This clonotype has only a few counts. The chain employs TRBV4-3 and TRBJ2-7; 7 positions agree with TRBD1. V shed 4 bases and J 3 bases; nucleotides not matched to a gene: 9. CDR3 size: 15 residues. Germline CDR1 is LGHNA and CDR2 is YSLEER. CDR3: CASSPRAGGHYEQYF. DNA for the CDR3: TGCGCCAGCAGCCCCCGGGCAGGGGGACACTACGAGCAGTACTTC.

This clonotype was found many times. This rearrangement joins TRBV20-1 to TRBJ2-1; D tentatively reads TRBD1 or TRBD2 (6 bases each). This CDR3 has 16 amino acids. V lost 5 bases and J lost 8, with 25 bases in between. Germline V gene lookup returns CDR1 DFQATT and CDR2 SNEGSKA (reference sequence). CDR3 sequence (DNA): TGCAGTGCTCCGGGGGTCGCTGCTGAGGGGGGCGATGAGCAGTTCTTC. This translates into CSAPGVAAEGGDEQFF.

The table lists this clonotype with many counts. The chain uses TRBV12-3 or TRBV12-4 and TRBJ2-1; 12 nucleotides align to TRBD2. Germline trimming cut 6 bases from V and 8 bases from J; bases unmatched to any gene: 11. The CDR3 has 16 amino acids. The CDR3 loop is CASSSWTSGKRDEQFF. CDR3 coding DNA: TGTGCCAGCAGCTCCTGGACTAGCGGGAAGCGGGATGAGCAGTTCTTC.

The chain is built from TRBV12-3 or TRBV12-4 and TRBJ2-7, with 12 bases that match TRBD2. V lost 8 bases to trimming and J lost 1 base; unmatched junction nucleotides: 3. The CDR3 extends over 14 amino acids. The CDR3 loop is CASSTSGRSYEQYF. In DNA form, the CDR3 reads TGTGCCAGCTCTACTAGCGGGAGGTCCTACGAGCAGTACTTC.

The chain is built from TRBV12-3 or TRBV12-4 and TRBJ2-1, with D possibly TRBD2 on 6 matching bases. Trimming left V 3 bases short and J 5 bases short, with 14 bases between. This CDR3 is 15 amino acids long. The CDR3 bases are TGTGCCAGCAGTTTTAGGCTACTAGCCCACAATGAGCAGTTCTTC. It specifies CASSFRLLAHNEQFF.

This sequence joins TRBV3-1 and TRBJ1-3, with 7 bases matching TRBD1. V gave up 5 bases and J gave up 8 bases; unmatched junction bases: 12. CDR3 length equals 15 residues. In germline, CDR1 is LGHDT, CDR2 YNNKEL (reference sequence). CDR3 DNA: TGTGCCAGCAGCTACGGACAGGACATTGTTGACACCATATATTTT. It codes for CASSYGQDIVDTIYF.

This chain uses TRBV5-1 with TRBJ2-5, with D perhaps assigned TRBD1 or TRBD2 (5 bases each). The CDR3 runs 15 residues. The germline gives CDR1 SGHRS, CDR2 YFSETQ. The V end lost 5 bases, the J end lost 5 bases, and 19 bases lay between the germline ends. The CDR3 bases are TGCGCCAGCAGTCGGGACCCGAGGGCAGGGGAGACCCAGTACTTC. It encodes CASSRDPRAGETQYF.

The chain has TRBV29-1 and TRBJ2-3; 7 nucleotides match TRBD1. The V gene's germline CDR1 is SQVTM and CDR2 ANQGSEA. This CDR3 comprises 12 residues. J was trimmed by 3 bases and V by 5 bases; bases with no gene match: 2. CDR3 region: CSVRQGTDTQYF. In DNA, the CDR3 is TGCAGCGTTCGACAGGGTACAGATACGCAGTATTTT.

This clonotype was seen ten or more times. CDR3 in DNA: TGCAGCGTTGAAGACCTGACAGGGGGCGGGTCAAGGGGCTCCTACAATGAGCAGTTCTTC. This encodes CSVEDLTGGGSRGSYNEQFF. V and J are TRBV29-1 and TRBJ2-1; 10 bases line up with TRBD1. Germline trimming cut 0 bases from V and 0 bases from J; bases unmatched to any gene: 14. The CDR3 is 20 residues long. Germline V gives CDR1 SQVTM, CDR2 ANQGSEA.

The chain is built from TRBV27 and TRBJ1-1; unclear D gene. The germline V and J ends were trimmed by 4 bases and 1 base, with 7 bases remaining between them. The CDR3 extends over 13 amino acids. CDR1 MNHEY and CDR2 SMNVEV come from the germline V gene (reference sequence). In DNA form, the CDR3 reads TGTGCCAGCAGTTCCCTCGGGAACACTGAAGCTTTCTTT. Protein sequence: CASSSLGNTEAFF.

The table lists this clonotype with a few counts. This chain connects TRBV6-1 to TRBJ1-3; possibly TRBD1 for D (6 bases). The length of the CDR3 is 16 residues. Germline values: CDR1 MNHNS, CDR2 SASEGT. V shed 7 bases and J shed 0 bases, with 16 bases lying between them. CDR3 sequence reads: CASNRGGTPSGNTIYF. The CDR3 nucleotides read TGTGCCAGCAACCGCGGAGGGACACCCTCTGGAAACACCATATATTTT.

This chain links TRBV10-3 with TRBJ1-6; D unresolved. The CDR3 runs to 16 residues. V lost 0 bases and J 6 bases, leaving 12 bases between the germline ends. Germline V gene sequence: CDR1 ENHRY, CDR2 SYGVKD. The CDR3 here is CAISESSVQLNSPLHF. The CDR3 DNA is TGTGCCATCAGTGAGTCTTCGGTACAGCTTAATTCACCCCTCCACTTT.

This clonotype was picked up a small number of times. The chain is built from TRBV4-3 and TRBJ1-1, with TRBD1 matching over 7 bases. V shed 3 bases and J 2 bases; nucleotides not matched to a gene: 6. The CDR3 loop spans 15 amino acids. Germline CDR1 LGHNA, CDR2 YSLEER. The DNA of the CDR3 is TGCGCCAGCAGCCAGCTTGACAGGGCTAACACTGAAGCTTTCTTT. The encoded protein is CASSQLDRANTEAFF.

This clonotype occurred a few times. The rearrangement uses TRBV24-1 and TRBJ2-1; the D gene is possibly TRBD2 (5 bases). V was clipped by 5 bases and J by 0 bases, with 10 bases between them. This CDR3 is 15 amino acids long. Germline V gives CDR1 KGHDR, CDR2 SFDVKD. The CDR3, as DNA: TGTGCCACCAGTGGTCCGGGGAGCTCCTACAATGAGCAGTTCTTC. This codes for CATSGPGSSYNEQFF.

This clonotype was counted between two and nine times. The V and J genes are TRBV27 and TRBJ2-2; 7 bases line up with TRBD1. Trimming took 8 bases from V and 1 from J; bases not matched to a gene: 1. Germline CDR1 and CDR2: MNHEY and SMNVEV (reference sequence). The CDR3 totals 13 residues. The CDR3 nucleotides read TGTGCCAGCTGGACAGGGAACACCGGGGAGCTGTTTTTT. Translation: CASWTGNTGELFF.